This is a list of T cell receptor beta chains from one sample in a study of T cell responses to AZD1222 COVID-19 vaccine. Libraries were prepared by immunoSEQ multiplex PCR; TCRdb keeps only in-frame clonotypes and omits some of them. The data hold approximately 88,000 clones, with around four fifths observed a single time. The sample was peripheral blood, taken on day 0 of AZD1222 vaccination. These receptors all stem from an adult in good health. Each CDR3 is given with its conserved first and last residue. A D gene is named only where the DNA matches it firmly. Not every row has a clone size; where given, it reads once, few, many or a size class.

abundance | d_gene | j_gene | v_gene | CDR3nt | CDR3aa
. | . | TRBJ2-7 | TRBV27 | TGTGCCAGCAGTTTAAGAGGGAGAGGAAATAGCGAGCAGTACTTC | CASSLRGRGNSEQYF
. | . | TRBJ2-1 | TRBV7-9 | TGTGCCAGCAGGCCCGGTGGATCCTACAATGAGCAGTTCTTC | CASRPGGSYNEQFF
. | . | TRBJ1-2 | TRBV5-1 | TGCGCCAGCAGCTTGGAGGGCCAGGCCGGTCGCTATGGCTACACCTTC | CASSLEGQAGRYGYTF
. | . | TRBJ1-1 | TRBV5-1 | TGCGCCAGCAGCATTCTAAAGGGACACACTGAAGCTTTCTTT | CASSILKGHTEAFF
. | . | TRBJ2-5 | TRBV2 | TGTGCCAGCAGTGAGTCTAGTTATGTGGAGACCCAGTACTTC | CASSESSYVETQYF
. | . | TRBJ1-2 | TRBV4-3 | TGCGCCAGCAGCCAAGAATGGGGCAGAAAGTATGGCTACACCTTC | CASSQEWGRKYGYTF
. | . | TRBJ2-3 | TRBV5-4 | TGTGCCAGCAGCTTGGAGCGCAGCACAGATACGCAGTATTTT | CASSLERSTDTQYF
. | . | TRBJ2-7 | TRBV9 | TGTGCCAGCAGCGTAAGCCCGGGAGTATCCTACGAGCAGTACTTC | CASSVSPGVSYEQYF
. | TRBD1 | TRBJ1-3 | TRBV10-3 | TGTGCCATCAGTGAAAACAGGGGATCTGGAAACACCATATATTTT | CAISENRGSGNTIYF
. | . | TRBJ1-3 | TRBV7-9 | TGTGCCAGCAGCTTATTATCAGGAGCTGGAAACACCATATATTTT | CASSLLSGAGNTIYF
. | . | TRBJ1-5 | TRBV29-1 | TGCAGCGCCTCAGGGGCTCACAATCAGCCCCAGCATTTT | CSASGAHNQPQHF
. | TRBD1 | TRBJ2-7 | TRBV11-2 | TGTGCCAGCATGCAGGGGGTCGTTCCTACGAAGCAGTACTTC | CASMQGVVPTKQYF
. | TRBD1 | TRBJ2-5 | TRBV3-1/TRBV3-2 | TGTGCCAGCATTAAGGACAGGGGGCACCGAGAGACCCAGTACTTC | CASIKDRGHRETQYF
. | . | TRBJ2-7 | TRBV6-5 | TGTGCCAGCAGACAAGCCTACGAGCAGTACTTC | CASRQAYEQYF
few | TRBD1 | TRBJ2-1 | TRBV29-1 | TGCAGCGTTGACTTCCAGGGGGCGCGACTGTCCTACAATGAGCAGTTCTTC | CSVDFQGARLSYNEQFF
. | . | TRBJ2-1 | TRBV7-9 | TGTGCCAGCAGTGGGGCAGGCAATGAGCAGTTCTTC | CASSGAGNEQFF
. | . | TRBJ2-1 | TRBV4-3 | TGCGCCAGCAGCCTCGTTTCTAGCACCAGCTCCTACAATGAGCAGTTCTTC | CASSLVSSTSSYNEQFF
. | . | TRBJ2-7 | TRBV11-2 | TGTGCCAGCAGCTACCCCAGGATGAGCTCCTACGAGCAGTACTTC | CASSYPRMSSYEQYF
. | . | TRBJ2-1 | TRBV14 | TGTGCCAGCAGCCCGCGGACGGATTCGGAGCAGTTCTTC | CASSPRTDSEQFF
. | TRBD1 | TRBJ1-2 | TRBV9 | TGTGCCAGCAGCGCGGGGCTGGACAGGGCCCAAGGCTACACCTTC | CASSAGLDRAQGYTF
. | TRBD2 | TRBJ2-7 | TRBV3-1/TRBV3-2 | TGTGCCAGCAGCCCAGCGGGGGGCTCCGGCGAGCAGTACTTC | CASSPAGGSGEQYF
. | TRBD1 | TRBJ2-7 | TRBV2 | TGTGCCAGCCGGGATACAGGGGTCTCCTACGAGCAGTACTTC | CASRDTGVSYEQYF
. | . | TRBJ2-3 | TRBV6-4 | TGTGCCAGCAGTCCACAGGGTGGGACAGATACGCAGTATTTT | CASSPQGGTDTQYF
. | . | TRBJ1-3 | TRBV3-1/TRBV3-2 | TGTGCCAGCAGCCGCGGGGCTGGAAACACCATATATTTT | CASSRGAGNTIYF
. | TRBD1 | TRBJ2-1 | TRBV28 | TGTGCCAGCAGTTTTCTTGGACAGGGTGCCTACAATGAGCAGTTCTTC | CASSFLGQGAYNEQFF
. | TRBD1 | TRBJ2-7 | TRBV6-1 | TGTGCCAGCAGTGAAATAGCCGGGACAGGGACCTTCGCAAAGCAGTACTTC | CASSEIAGTGTFAKQYF
. | . | TRBJ1-3 | TRBV7-2 | TGTGCCAGCAGCCCCGGGACGGGAGCTGGAAACACCATATATTTT | CASSPGTGAGNTIYF
. | TRBD1 | TRBJ1-4 | TRBV27 | TGTGCCAGCAGCCGGACCGGGACAGGGGACGAAAAACTGTTTTTT | CASSRTGTGDEKLFF
. | . | TRBJ2-1 | TRBV5-4 | TGTGCCAGCAGCACCACAGACCGTACGAATGAGCAGTTCTTC | CASSTTDRTNEQFF
. | TRBD1 | TRBJ2-2 | TRBV25-1 | TGTGCCAGCAGTGGGGACAGGGGCACCGGGGAGCTGTTTTTT | CASSGDRGTGELFF
. | . | TRBJ2-1 | TRBV2 | TGTGCCAGCAGTGTCGAACCAAGGGAGCAGTTCTTC | CASSVEPREQFF
. | . | TRBJ2-7 | TRBV6-5 | TGTGCCAGCAGTTCTCAGGGGGGAGCCAGGTACTTC | CASSSQGGARYF
. | . | TRBJ1-1 | TRBV5-1 | TGCGCCAGCAGCCTTACCCAGACAGAATCTGAAGCTTTCTTT | CASSLTQTESEAFF
. | . | TRBJ1-1 | TRBV4-3 | TGCGCCAGCAGCCAAGAACGGGGGAATGCAGCTTTCTTT | CASSQERGNAAFF
. | . | TRBJ2-1 | TRBV24-1 | TGTGCCACCAGTGGAGCAGGACCGGTCTCCTACAATGAGCAGTTCTTC | CATSGAGPVSYNEQFF
once | TRBD2 | TRBJ2-7 | TRBV28 | TGTGCCAGCAGTCAGCTTGTTGGACTAGCGGGAGTACGGGAGCAGTACTTC | CASSQLVGLAGVREQYF
. | . | TRBJ2-7 | TRBV7-9 | TGTGCCAGCAGCTCTAGTAACGGGATTTACGAGCAGTACTTC | CASSSSNGIYEQYF
. | TRBD2 | TRBJ2-5 | TRBV5-1 | TGCGCCAGCAGCTCTGGGTCTAAGGGACTAGCCCCAGAGACCCAGTACTTC | CASSSGSKGLAPETQYF
. | TRBD1 | TRBJ2-3 | TRBV6-2/TRBV6-3 | TGTGCCAGCAGTAAACAGGGGATTATTTCAGATACGCAGTATTTT | CASSKQGIISDTQYF
. | . | TRBJ1-3 | TRBV3-1/TRBV3-2 | TGTGCCAGCAGCCAAGGTCCGACAGGACTAGCTGGAAACACCATATATTTT | CASSQGPTGLAGNTIYF
. | TRBD1 | TRBJ1-2 | TRBV2 | TGTGCCAGCAGTGAACGAGGACAGGGAGATTATGGCTACACCTTC | CASSERGQGDYGYTF
once | TRBD1 | TRBJ1-2 | TRBV18 | TGTGCCAGCTCATCCGGACAGGACTATGGCTACACCTTC | CASSSGQDYGYTF
. | TRBD1 | TRBJ1-2 | TRBV7-9 | TGTGCCAGCACCTACACAGGGGATAACTATGGCTACACCTTC | CASTYTGDNYGYTF
. | . | TRBJ2-3 | TRBV7-9 | TGTGCCAGCAGCCCACTGGGACTCTGGGCCGGGGATACGCAGTATTTT | CASSPLGLWAGDTQYF
once | . | TRBJ1-1 | TRBV6-1 | TGTGCCAGCAGTGAGGTTCGGGGATACACTGAAGCTTTCTTT | CASSEVRGYTEAFF
. | TRBD1 | TRBJ2-7 | TRBV10-1 | TGCGCCAGCTCGCCGGGACAGTCCTACGAGCAGTACTTC | CASSPGQSYEQYF
. | . | TRBJ2-7 | TRBV28 | TGTGCCAGCAGTGACCCGGGAGAGCAGTACTTC | CASSDPGEQYF
. | . | TRBJ2-1 | TRBV5-1 | TGCGCCAGCAGCTCCCCGCTGCGGCAGGTCTTGGTCAATGAGCAGTTCTTC | CASSSPLRQVLVNEQFF
. | TRBD1 | TRBJ1-6 | TRBV30 | TGTGCCTGGAGCAAACGGGACAGGGTTGGGTCACCCCTCCACTTT | CAWSKRDRVGSPLHF
. | TRBD2 | TRBJ2-1 | TRBV14 | TGTGCCAGCAGCCTTCTGGGGGGGGAGAATGAGCAGTTCTTC | CASSLLGGENEQFF